The following is a T cell receptor beta chain sequence with its context. The sample originates from a study of T cells in Graves' hyperthyroidism and ophthalmopathy. Study as a whole: It was at initial diagnosis, before any treatment, that peripheral blood was collected.

Amplification yielded TCR beta CDR3 regions, with RNA transcripts as the source. Initially, a first-round RT-PCR of the TCR CDR3 employed the HTBI primer set. Using its own MiXCR run on the multiplex PCR reads, TCRdb lists one record per CDR3 protein. The repertoire includes roughly 710,000 distinct CDR3 sequences, about a third of them detected once, and around 30% sits in the top ten. The authors took PBMCs from 7.5 to 10 ml fresh peripheral blood. V lost 4 bases and J lost 2, with 10 bases in between. The CDR3 totals 13 residues. The germline gives CDR1 SQVTM, CDR2 ANQGSEA. This chain connects TRBV29-1 to TRBJ2-3, with a weak D call TRBD1 (6 bases). The receptor was isolated from a woman between 40 and 50 years old with Graves' hyperthyroidism. The sequencing input was blood. The CDR3 loop reads CSVGGLNTDTQYF. The CDR3 DNA is TGCAGCGTTGGGGGGCTGAACACAGATACGCAGTATTTT.